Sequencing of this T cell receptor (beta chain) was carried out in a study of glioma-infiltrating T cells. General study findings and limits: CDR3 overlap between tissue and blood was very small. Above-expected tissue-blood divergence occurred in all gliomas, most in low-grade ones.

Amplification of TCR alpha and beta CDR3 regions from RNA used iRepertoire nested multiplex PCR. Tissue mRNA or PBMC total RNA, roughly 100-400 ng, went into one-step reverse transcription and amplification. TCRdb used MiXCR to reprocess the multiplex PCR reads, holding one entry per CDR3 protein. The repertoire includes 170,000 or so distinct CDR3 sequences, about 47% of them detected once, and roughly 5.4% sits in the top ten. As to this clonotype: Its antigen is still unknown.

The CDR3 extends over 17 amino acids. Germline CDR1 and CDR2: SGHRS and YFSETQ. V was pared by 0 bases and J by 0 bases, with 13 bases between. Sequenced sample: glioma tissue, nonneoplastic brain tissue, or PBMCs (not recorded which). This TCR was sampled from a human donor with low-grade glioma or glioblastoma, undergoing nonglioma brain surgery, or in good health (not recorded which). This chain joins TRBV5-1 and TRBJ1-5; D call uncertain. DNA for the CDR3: TGCGCCAGCAGCTTGGAATGGGCCAGGAATAGCAATCAGCCCCAGCATTTT. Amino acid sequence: CASSLEWARNSNQPQHF.